The present T cell receptor beta chain was sequenced within a study of blood T cell repertoires in COVID-19. Study background: The United States, Italy and Spain supplied acute and convalescent COVID-19 samples. In each case, the material was cDNA or gDNA derived from T cells, B-cell-depleted T cells, or PBMCs.

The CDR3 is 15 amino acids. The ends lost 4 bases at V and 2 bases at J; junction bases unmatched: 5. Germline V gene data show CDR1 as LGHDT and CDR2 as YNNKEL (reference sequence). As handled by the study authors: The authors estimated nucleated cell counts from reference gene primer amplification. Assay: immunoSEQ multiplex PCR; the TCRdb copy retains only in-frame clones and omits some. The V and J calls and the clone size are those of that table, but D and trimming were determined from the DNA. Of roughly 200,000 clones listed, about nine tenths are singletons. J is TRBJ2-3 and V is TRBV3-1 (or the pseudogene TRBV3-2), with 8 bases lining up with TRBD2. Material for sequencing was peripheral blood. The sequence came from a man aged 40-49 years with acute or convalescent COVID-19. This CDR3 reads CASSPAGAFTDTQYF. The DNA of the CDR3 is TGTGCCAGCAGCCCAGCGGGGGCTTTCACAGATACGCAGTATTTT.